The source of this TCR beta chain is a study of cytomegalovirus exposure and HLA in healthy donors. Overall study results and limits: Several top significant clusters appeared, in a later analysis, to be linked to common viral pathogens.

Use of 60 Vbeta and 13 Jbeta primers characterized the PCR. Only in-frame clones appear in the TCRdb table, and some are missing; sequencing was by immunoSEQ multiplex PCR. This sample has approximately 100,000 clones, with 75% found just once. This clone was seen a few times. Its specificity is unknown. Input material: PBMCs. This clonotype originated in a man over 45 in good health and CMV-seronegative.

This chain's CDR3 is CASSPTGRDGNTIYF. CDR3 bases: TGCGCCAGCAGCCCCACAGGGAGAGATGGAAACACCATATATTTT. The chain recombines TRBV4-1 with TRBJ1-3, with TRBD1 as a possible D gene (6 bases). The CDR3 runs 15 residues. Germline V CDR1 and CDR2: MGHRA, YSYEKL. With 4 bases removed from V and 3 bases from J, the gap between germline ends came to 13 bases.